The sequence of this T cell receptor (beta chain) was determined in a study of identical twins. Findings and limits, study-wide: Out-of-frame alpha sequences shared by twins were enriched for low generation probability.

TCRdb redid the calling of the 5' RACE reads with MiXCR, one entry per CDR3 protein. The sample consists of roughly 190,000 distinct CDR3 sequences, 15% to 20% of them appearing once. About this clonotype: Its matching antigen is unknown.

CDR3 length: 13 residues. V lost 6 bases and J lost 7, with 13 bases in between. Germline values: CDR1 LGHNT, CDR2 FRNRAP. This sample also belongs to another study, concerning T cells expressing NK-cell markers. Per that paper: The eight sequenced donors comprised seven who were HCMV-seropositive and one who was seronegative. Certain NKG2C+ T cell clones were expanded, and their HCMV specificity remained unclear.

Sequences were obtained from CD8+ T cells sorted from blood. The receptor was derived from a young woman in good health. This chain joins TRBV12-5 and TRBJ2-1; the D call may be TRBD1 or TRBD2 (5 bases each). Here the CDR3 DNA reads TGTGCTAGTGGGGACACCGGAGGAAATGAGCAGTTCTTC. Protein sequence: CASGDTGGNEQFF.